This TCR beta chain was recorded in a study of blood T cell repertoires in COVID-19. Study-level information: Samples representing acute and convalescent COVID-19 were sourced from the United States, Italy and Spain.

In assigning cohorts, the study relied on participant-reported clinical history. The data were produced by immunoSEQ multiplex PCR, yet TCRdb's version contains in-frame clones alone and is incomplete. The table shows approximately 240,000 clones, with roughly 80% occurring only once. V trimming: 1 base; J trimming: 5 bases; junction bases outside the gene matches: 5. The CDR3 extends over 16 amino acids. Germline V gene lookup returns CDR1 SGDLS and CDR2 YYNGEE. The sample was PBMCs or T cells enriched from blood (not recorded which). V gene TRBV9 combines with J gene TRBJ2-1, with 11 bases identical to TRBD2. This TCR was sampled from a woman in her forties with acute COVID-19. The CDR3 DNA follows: TGTGCCAGCAGCGTAAGGTCTAGCGGGGGGAACAATGAGCAGTTCTTC. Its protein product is CASSVRSSGGNNEQFF.